The rows below give T cell receptor beta chains drawn from one sample of a study of T cell repertoires in cytomegalovirus infection. A single record per CDR3 protein comes from TCRdb applying MiXCR to the reads. The profile shows roughly 230,000 distinct CDR3 sequences, roughly 23% of them singletons. Sequences were obtained from CD8+ T cells from PBMCs. The receptors here all came from a human donor in good health (CMV status not recorded). Some clones in this sample may be carry-over from other donors' samples. CDR3s include the opening cysteine and the closing phenylalanine or tryptophan. The D gene is left open where the match is weak. Expanded clones get a size class; other rows say once, few or many, or leave the size out.

CDR3 length	V gene	J gene	clone size	D gene	CDR3 DNA	CDR3 protein
12	TRBV30	TRBJ2-1	few	-	TGTGCCTGGCTCGAGGGAGTAGGTGAGCAGTTCTTC	CAWLEGVGEQFF
15	TRBV5-4	TRBJ2-3	-	TRBD2	TGTGCCAGCAGCACTTCGGGGGGGGCCACAGATACGCAGTATTTT	CASSTSGGATDTQYF
18	TRBV28	TRBJ2-2	many	-	TGTGCCAGCAGTTGTAGGTTTGGCAGGGAATGTAGAGGCGGGGAGCTGTTTTTT	CASSCRFGRECRGGELFF
14	TRBV5-4	TRBJ2-7	few	TRBD2	TGTGCCAGCAGCCAAGGACTAGCGGGGTACGAGCAGTACTTC	CASSQGLAGYEQYF
15	TRBV12-3/TRBV12-4	TRBJ2-5	-	TRBD2	TGTGCCAGCAGTTCCCCCCCTAGCGGGGGAGAGACCCAGTACTTC	CASSSPPSGGETQYF
14	TRBV13	TRBJ2-2	-	-	TGTGCCACCGGGACACGGGGTGGGACCGGGGAGCTGTTTTTT	CATGTRGGTGELFF
13	TRBV19	TRBJ1-6	many	-	TGTGCCAGTAGTATCGTGGTGAATTCACCCCTCCACTTT	CASSIVVNSPLHF
11	TRBV7-4	TRBJ2-1	few	-	TGTGCCAGCAGCTTATCTCATGAGCAGTTCTTC	CASSLSHEQFF
15	TRBV7-4	TRBJ1-1	few	-	TGTGCCAGCAGCTTTTATGGGACCGAGAACACTGAAGCTTTCTTT	CASSFYGTENTEAFF
15	TRBV7-6	TRBJ2-5	-	-	TGTGCCAGCAGCTTAGCGGCGGGCAACGGTGAAGCCCAGTACTTC	CASSLAAGNGEAQYF
15	TRBV25-1	TRBJ1-1	-	-	TGTGCCAGCAGTGACCTAAAAGCAGCGAACACTGAAGCTTTCTTT	CASSDLKAANTEAFF
16	TRBV4-1	TRBJ2-2	-	-	TGCGCCAGCAGCCAAGAAGGGCCTCCGCGCAGGATGGAGCTGTTTTTT	CASSQEGPPRRMELFF
15	TRBV11-2	TRBJ2-1	-	TRBD2	TGTGCCAGCAGTCATATCCGGGGGGACTACAATGAGCAGTTCTTC	CASSHIRGDYNEQFF
15	TRBV29-1	TRBJ2-5	many	TRBD2	TGCAGCGTTGAAGGGCTAGCGGGGGCGCCGGAGACCCAGTACTTC	CSVEGLAGAPETQYF
15	TRBV5-6	TRBJ1-2	few	-	TGTGCCAGCAGCTTGGTGGCAGGGAACAGCTATGGCTACACCTTC	CASSLVAGNSYGYTF
15	TRBV7-9	TRBJ1-2	many	-	TGTGCCAGCAGCTTAGCGGGTTACAGCTTCTATGGCTACACCTTC	CASSLAGYSFYGYTF
15	TRBV7-8	TRBJ2-3	many	-	TGTGCCAGCAGCTTATCGGGGGGCCAGGCAGATACGCAGTATTTT	CASSLSGGQADTQYF
15	TRBV5-1	TRBJ2-1	few	TRBD1	TGCGCCAGCAGCCCCGGGACAGGGGTTTGGAATGAGCAGTTCTTC	CASSPGTGVWNEQFF
15	TRBV27	TRBJ2-3	-	TRBD2	TGTGCCAGCAGTCTGGGGGGGAGAAGCACAGATACGCAGTATTTT	CASSLGGRSTDTQYF
16	TRBV28	TRBJ1-2	few	-	TGTGCCAGCAACACTTGGTTGGGGGGGGAGGACTATGGCTACACCTTC	CASNTWLGGEDYGYTF
17	TRBV7-2	TRBJ1-4	-	TRBD1	TGTGCCAGCAGCCGAGACCCCGGGACAGGGAAAGGTGAAAAACTGTTTTTT	CASSRDPGTGKGEKLFF
13	TRBV28	TRBJ2-7	few	TRBD1	TGTGCCAGCAGTGGGGACAGGGGTGGCGAGCAGTACTTC	CASSGDRGGEQYF
15	TRBV9	TRBJ2-7	few	-	TGTGCCAGCAGCGTAGGAATTGCAGGGGACGACGAGCAGTACTTC	CASSVGIAGDDEQYF
15	TRBV5-1	TRBJ2-2	-	TRBD2	TGCGCCAGCATCGGGACTAGCGGCTACACCGGGGAGCTGTTTTTT	CASIGTSGYTGELFF
12	TRBV12-3/TRBV12-4	TRBJ2-7	few	-	TGTGCCAGCAGCTCAACAGGCATCGAGCAGTACTTC	CASSSTGIEQYF
15	TRBV6-5	TRBJ1-2	many	TRBD1	TGTGCCAGCAGTTACTCGCCGGGACAGAACTATGGCTACACCTTC	CASSYSPGQNYGYTF
20	TRBV6-1	TRBJ2-1	many	TRBD2	TGTGCCAGCAGTGAAGTTCCCGGGACTAGCGGGGGGACAAGATACAATGAGCAGTTCTTC	CASSEVPGTSGGTRYNEQFF
16	TRBV7-3	TRBJ2-2	few	-	TGTGCCAGCAGCCCCCGACAGTACACGAACACCGGGGAGCTGTTTTTT	CASSPRQYTNTGELFF
16	TRBV27	TRBJ2-1	-	-	TGTGCCAGCAGTTTTGCACTACAGGGCTTGAGTAATGAGCAGTTCTTC	CASSFALQGLSNEQFF
15	TRBV3-1	TRBJ2-5	-	TRBD1	TGTGCCAGCAGCCAGGGGACAGGATTGAGGGAGACCCAGTACTTC	CASSQGTGLRETQYF
14	TRBV7-9	TRBJ1-2	many	-	TGTGCCAGCAGCCGGGGACTTAATAACTATGGCTACACCTTC	CASSRGLNNYGYTF
12	TRBV28	TRBJ2-7	few	-	TGTGCCAGTTACGGTGACACCTACGAGCAGTACTTC	CASYGDTYEQYF
15	TRBV13	TRBJ2-1	few	-	TGTGCCAGCAGCCTTCTCGGAGGGTCCTACAATGAGCAGTTCTTC	CASSLLGGSYNEQFF
17	TRBV12-3/TRBV12-4	TRBJ2-2	-	-	TGTGCCAGCAGTTCATTTACCGGGACACGGAACACCGGGGAGCTGTTTTTT	CASSSFTGTRNTGELFF
12	TRBV5-8	TRBJ1-2	few	-	TGTGCCAGCAGCTCGGTCGTCTTAGGCTACACCTTC	CASSSVVLGYTF
14	TRBV25-1	TRBJ1-5	few	-	TGTGCCAGCAGTGAATGGGGGCGGGAGCAGCCCCAGCATTTT	CASSEWGREQPQHF
14	TRBV7-9	TRBJ1-4	few	TRBD1	TGTGCCAGCAGCCGGACAGGGGGCAAGGAAAAACTGTTTTTT	CASSRTGGKEKLFF
11	TRBV5-3	TRBJ1-1	-	-	TGTGCCAGCAGCTTTGGTAGGGAAGCTTTCTTT	CASSFGREAFF
14	TRBV7-9	TRBJ2-1	few	TRBD1	TGTGCCAGCAGCTTAGCGCCTTTCACAGGGGAGAAGTTCTTC	CASSLAPFTGEKFF
15	TRBV27	TRBJ1-6	-	-	TGTGCCAGCAGTCTGCAGGCTTTCTATAATTCACCCCTCCACTTT	CASSLQAFYNSPLHF
13	TRBV7-9	TRBJ2-7	-	TRBD2	TGTGCCAGCAGCAGGAGCGGGGACTACGAGCAGTACTTC	CASSRSGDYEQYF
14	TRBV7-9	TRBJ2-7	many	-	TGTGCCAGCAGCTTAGCCGGCAAGACCCACGAGCAGTACTTC	CASSLAGKTHEQYF
11	TRBV5-1	TRBJ1-1	-	-	TGCGCCAGCAGCATCGGACGAGAAGCTTTCTTT	CASSIGREAFF
12	TRBV28	TRBJ1-2	many	-	TGTGCCAGCAGTTTAGGCGGAAATGGCTACACCTTC	CASSLGGNGYTF
14	TRBV7-6	TRBJ2-1	many	TRBD1	TGTGCCAGCAGCTTGAACAGGGGGAACAATGAGCAGTTCTTC	CASSLNRGNNEQFF
14	TRBV19	TRBJ2-1	-	TRBD2	TGTGCCAGTAGCGCCAGCGGGGCGGCAAATGAGCAGTTCTTC	CASSASGAANEQFF
13	TRBV25-1	TRBJ1-1	-	-	TGTGCCAGCAGAACACAGGGCGACACTGAAGCTTTCTTT	CASRTQGDTEAFF
13	TRBV29-1	TRBJ2-7	-	TRBD2	TGCAGCGTTGAAGGGGACTACTCCTACGAGCAGTACTTC	CSVEGDYSYEQYF
13	TRBV5-6	TRBJ1-1	-	-	TGTGCCAGCAGCTTAGGAGGGTCTAATGAAGCTTTCTTT	CASSLGGSNEAFF
11	TRBV7-2	TRBJ2-1	few	-	TGTGCCAGCAGCTTTTCCCGGGAGCAGTTCTTC	CASSFSREQFF
18	TRBV28	TRBJ2-6	few	-	TGTGCCAGCAGCCGGATTCCGGGCTCAGAATTGGGGGCCAACGTCCTGACTTTC	CASSRIPGSELGANVLTF
17	TRBV7-9	TRBJ1-2	few	TRBD1	TGTGCCAGCAGCTCCTTGGGACAGATCGATTGGGTCTATGGCTACACCTTC	CASSSLGQIDWVYGYTF
14	TRBV7-2	TRBJ2-7	many	TRBD1	TGTGCCAGCAGCTGGGGACAGGGGACGGGTGAGCAGTACTTC	CASSWGQGTGEQYF
16	TRBV19	TRBJ2-2	-	-	TGTGCCAGTAACCTTGACGGGGGTCCGGGCACCGGGGAGCTGTTTTTT	CASNLDGGPGTGELFF
15	TRBV7-2	TRBJ2-1	many	TRBD2	TGTGCCAGCAGCTTAATGCGGGGGGGCTTTGATGAGCAGTTCTTC	CASSLMRGGFDEQFF